This T cell receptor beta chain was profiled in a study of OX40 agonist ivuxolimab in advanced cancers. Notes on the study in general: Antigens targeted by the expanded peripheral T cells were not determined. At 0.1-3.0 mg/kg, partial responders had clonal expansion among the lowest observed.

Libraries were prepared by immunoSEQ multiplex PCR; TCRdb keeps only in-frame clonotypes and omits some of them. The sample lists tens of thousands of clones; about 90% were seen once. As regards this clone: Its target is unknown. Distinct nucleotide sequences in the sample also encode this CDR3.

The V and J ends lost 0 bases and 5 bases, in that order; junction bases with no gene match: 7. CDR3 size: 15 residues. From germline, CDR1 is SGDLS and CDR2 YYNGEE. This chain joins TRBV9 and TRBJ2-5; 7 nucleotides align to TRBD1. The receptor comes from an adult with an advanced solid tumor such as melanoma, head and neck, liver or kidney cancer. The material was CD4+ or CD8+ T cells sorted from blood, obtained in a trial of the OX40 agonist ivuxolimab. The CDR3 DNA reads TGTGCCAGCAGCGTAGGAGACAGGGATGAGGAGACCCAGTACTTC. Protein sequence: CASSVGDRDEETQYF.